This TCR beta chain was sequenced during a study of blood T cell repertoires in COVID-19. The length of the CDR3 is 13 residues. With 7 bases removed from V and 0 bases from J, the gap between germline ends came to 10 bases. Germline CDR1 is SGDLS and CDR2 is YYNGEE. Sequencing used immunoSEQ multiplex PCR; TCRdb keeps in-frame clones, though not all of them. The repertoire holds about 81,000 clones, with around 86% as singletons. The receptor comes from a human donor in a cohort sampled during active COVID-19. The chain employs TRBV9 and TRBJ2-5; D not resolved. Sequencing was performed on peripheral blood. CDR3 DNA: TGTGCCAGCTATCGAGAGTACCAAGAGACCCAGTACTTC. It yields the protein CASYREYQETQYF. Together with reference TRBV9 and TRBJ2-5, the CDR3 gives the full variable domain: DSGVTQTPKHLITATGQRVTLRCSPRSGDLSVYWYQQSLDQGLQFLIQYYNGEERAKGNILERFSAQQFPDLHSELNLSSLELGDSALYFCASYREYQETQYFGPGTRLLVL.